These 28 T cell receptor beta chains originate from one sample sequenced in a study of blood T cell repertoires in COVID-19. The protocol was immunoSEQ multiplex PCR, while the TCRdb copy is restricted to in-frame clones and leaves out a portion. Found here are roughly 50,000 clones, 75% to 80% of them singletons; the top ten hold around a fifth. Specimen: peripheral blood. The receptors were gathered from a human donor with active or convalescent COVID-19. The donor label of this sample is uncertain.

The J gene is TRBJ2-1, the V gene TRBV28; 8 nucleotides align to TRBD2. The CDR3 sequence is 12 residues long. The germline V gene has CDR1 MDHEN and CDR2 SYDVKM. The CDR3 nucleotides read TGTGCGGTGGGGCGGGAGGTCAATGAGCAGTTCTTC. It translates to CAVGREVNEQFF.

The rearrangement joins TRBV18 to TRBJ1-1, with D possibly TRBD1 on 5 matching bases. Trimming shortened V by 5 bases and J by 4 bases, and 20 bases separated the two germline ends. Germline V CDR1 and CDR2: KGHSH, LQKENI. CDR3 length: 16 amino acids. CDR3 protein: CASSGAKGKVLTEAFF. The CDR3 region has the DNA TGTGCCAGCTCAGGGGCGAAGGGAAAGGTGCTCACTGAAGCTTTCTTT.

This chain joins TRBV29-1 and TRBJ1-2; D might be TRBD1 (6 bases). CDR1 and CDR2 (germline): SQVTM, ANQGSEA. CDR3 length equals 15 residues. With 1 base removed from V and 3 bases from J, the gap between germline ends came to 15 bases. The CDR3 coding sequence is TGCAGCGTTGAAGTTTTAACGGACAGAGACTATGGCTACACCTTC. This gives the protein CSVEVLTDRDYGYTF.

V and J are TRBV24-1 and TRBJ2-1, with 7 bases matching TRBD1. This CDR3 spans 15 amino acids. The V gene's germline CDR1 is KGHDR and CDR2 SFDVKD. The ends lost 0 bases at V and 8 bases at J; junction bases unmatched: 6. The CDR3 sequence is CATSDLRGGKDEQFF. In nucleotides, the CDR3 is TGTGCCACCAGTGATTTGCGAGGGGGCAAGGATGAGCAGTTCTTC.

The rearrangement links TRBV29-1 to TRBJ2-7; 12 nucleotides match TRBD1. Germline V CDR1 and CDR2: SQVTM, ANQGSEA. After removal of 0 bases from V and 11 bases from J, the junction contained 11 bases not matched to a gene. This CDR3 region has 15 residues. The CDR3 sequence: CSVEEMAGQGAQKYF. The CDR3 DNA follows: TGCAGCGTTGAAGAGATGGCGGGACAGGGGGCTCAGAAGTACTTC.

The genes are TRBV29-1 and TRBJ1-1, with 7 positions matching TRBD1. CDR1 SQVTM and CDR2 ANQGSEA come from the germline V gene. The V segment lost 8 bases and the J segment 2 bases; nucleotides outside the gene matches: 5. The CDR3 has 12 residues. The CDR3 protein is CSWWDRNTEAFF. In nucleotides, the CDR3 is TGCAGCTGGTGGGACAGAAACACTGAAGCTTTCTTT.

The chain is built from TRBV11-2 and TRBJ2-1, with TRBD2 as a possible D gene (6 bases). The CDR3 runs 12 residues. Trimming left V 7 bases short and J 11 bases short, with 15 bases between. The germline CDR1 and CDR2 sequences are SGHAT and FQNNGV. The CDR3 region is CASTESGWKQFF. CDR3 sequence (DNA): TGTGCCAGCACCGAAAGCGGGTGGAAGCAGTTCTTC.

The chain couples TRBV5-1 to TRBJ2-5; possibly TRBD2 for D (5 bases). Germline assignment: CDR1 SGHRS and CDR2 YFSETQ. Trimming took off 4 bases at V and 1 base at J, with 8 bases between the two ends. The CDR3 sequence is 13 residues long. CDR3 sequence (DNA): TGCGCCAGCAGCGGGAGCCTCCAAGAGACCCAGTACTTC. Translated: CASSGSLQETQYF.

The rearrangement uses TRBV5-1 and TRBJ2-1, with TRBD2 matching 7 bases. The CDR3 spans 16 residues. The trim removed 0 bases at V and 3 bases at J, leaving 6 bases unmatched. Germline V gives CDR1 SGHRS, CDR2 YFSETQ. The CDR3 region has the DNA TGCGCCAGCAGCTTGGCAGGCGGGAGTTTCTACAATGAGCAGTTCTTC. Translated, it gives CASSLAGGSFYNEQFF.

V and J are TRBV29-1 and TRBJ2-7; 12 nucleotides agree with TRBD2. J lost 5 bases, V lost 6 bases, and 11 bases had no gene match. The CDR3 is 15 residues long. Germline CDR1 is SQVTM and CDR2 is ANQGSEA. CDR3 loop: CSVVTSGRPKNEQYF. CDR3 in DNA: TGCAGCGTGGTGACTAGCGGGAGACCCAAAAACGAGCAGTACTTC.

Here the CDR3 reads CATSRDPGSGQPQHF. The CDR3 DNA sequence: TGTGCCACCAGCAGAGATCCGGGTTCGGGTCAGCCCCAGCATTTT. The rearrangement links TRBV15 to TRBJ1-5; D is undetermined. Germline V gene sequence: CDR1 LNHNV, CDR2 YYDKDF (reference sequence). V was cut by 0 bases and J by 6 bases, with 12 bases left in between. The CDR3 runs 15 residues.

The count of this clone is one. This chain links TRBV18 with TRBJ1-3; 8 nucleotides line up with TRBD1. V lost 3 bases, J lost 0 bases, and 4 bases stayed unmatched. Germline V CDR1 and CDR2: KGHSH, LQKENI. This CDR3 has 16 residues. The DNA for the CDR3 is TGTGCCAGCTCACCCCGACAGGGGTTCTCTGGAAACACCATATATTTT. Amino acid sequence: CASSPRQGFSGNTIYF. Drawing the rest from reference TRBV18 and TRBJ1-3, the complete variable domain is NAGVMQNPRHLVRRRGQEARLRCSPMKGHSHVYWYRQLPEEGLKFMVYLQKENIIDESGMPKERFSAEFPKEGPSILRIQQVVRGDSAAYFCASSPRQGFSGNTIYFGEGSWLTVV.

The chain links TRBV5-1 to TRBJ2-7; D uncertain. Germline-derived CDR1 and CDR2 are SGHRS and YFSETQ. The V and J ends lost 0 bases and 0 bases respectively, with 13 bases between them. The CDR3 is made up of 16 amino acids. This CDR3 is CASSLASPPPSYEQYF. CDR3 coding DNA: TGCGCCAGCAGCTTGGCCAGTCCCCCACCCTCCTACGAGCAGTACTTC.

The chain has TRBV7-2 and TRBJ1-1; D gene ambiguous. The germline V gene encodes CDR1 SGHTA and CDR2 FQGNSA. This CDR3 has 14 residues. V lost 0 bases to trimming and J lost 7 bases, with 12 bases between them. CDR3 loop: CASSLAYGSREAFF. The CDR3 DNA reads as TGTGCCAGCAGCTTAGCCTACGGGTCTCGTGAAGCTTTCTTT.

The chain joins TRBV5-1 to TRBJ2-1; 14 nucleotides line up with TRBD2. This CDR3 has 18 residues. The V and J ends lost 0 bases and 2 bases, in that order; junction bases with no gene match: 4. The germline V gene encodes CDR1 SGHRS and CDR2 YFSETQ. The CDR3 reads CASSLAGLAGVPYNEQFF. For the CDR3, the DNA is TGCGCCAGCAGCTTGGCGGGACTAGCGGGAGTCCCCTACAATGAGCAGTTCTTC. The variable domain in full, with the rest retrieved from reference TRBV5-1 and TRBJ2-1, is KAGVTQTPRYLIKTRGQQVTLSCSPISGHRSVSWYQQTPGQGLQFLFEYFSETQRNKGNFPGRFSGRQFSNSRSEMNVSTLELGDSALYLCASSLAGLAGVPYNEQFFGPGTRLTVL.

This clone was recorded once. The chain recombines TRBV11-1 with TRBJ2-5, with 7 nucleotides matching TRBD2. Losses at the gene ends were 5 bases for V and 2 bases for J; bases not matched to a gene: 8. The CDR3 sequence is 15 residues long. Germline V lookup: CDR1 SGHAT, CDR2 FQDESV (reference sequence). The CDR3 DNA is TGTGCCAGCAGCCACCGGGGAGGGGAGCAAGAGACCCAGTACTTC. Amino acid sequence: CASSHRGGEQETQYF.

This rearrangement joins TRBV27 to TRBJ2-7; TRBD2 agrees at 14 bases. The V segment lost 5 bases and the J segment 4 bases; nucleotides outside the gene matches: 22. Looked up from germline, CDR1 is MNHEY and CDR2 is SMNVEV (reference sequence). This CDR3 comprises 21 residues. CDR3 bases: TGTGCCAGCAGTCAAAAACCGGGGAGAAGGGGGACTAGCGGGAGAAGGTACGAGCAGTACTTC. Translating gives CASSQKPGRRGTSGRRYEQYF.

Written as DNA, the CDR3 is TGTGCCTGGAGCAACAGGGGGAACATTCAGTACTTC. Translation: CAWSNRGNIQYF. The V call is TRBV30, the J call TRBJ2-4; 8 bases are a match to TRBD1. V dropped 3 bases and J dropped 7; count of bases not matched to a gene: 2. The CDR3 is 12 amino acids. The germline V gene encodes CDR1 GTSNPN and CDR2 SVGIG (reference sequence). The variable domain in full, completed from reference TRBV30 and TRBJ2-4, reads SQTIHQWPATLVQPVGSPLSLECTVEGTSNPNLYWYRQAAGRGLQLLFYSVGIGQISSEVPQNLSASRPQDRQFILSSKKLLLSDSGFYLCAWSNRGNIQYFGAGTRLSVL.

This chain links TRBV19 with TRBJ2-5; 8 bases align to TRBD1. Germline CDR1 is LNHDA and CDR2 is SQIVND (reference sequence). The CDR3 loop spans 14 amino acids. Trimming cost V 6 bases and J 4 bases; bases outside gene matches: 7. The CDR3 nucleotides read TGTGCCAGTAGCCAGACAGGGGCGGCAGAGACCCAGTACTTC. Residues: CASSQTGAAETQYF.

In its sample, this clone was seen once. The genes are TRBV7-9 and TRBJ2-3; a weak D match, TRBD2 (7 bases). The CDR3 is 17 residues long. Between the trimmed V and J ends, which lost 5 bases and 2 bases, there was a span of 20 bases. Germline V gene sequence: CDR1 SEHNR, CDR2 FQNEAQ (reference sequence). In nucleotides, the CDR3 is TGTGCCAGCAGCCCCAGGGGACCTAGCGGCCCCACAGATACGCAGTATTTT. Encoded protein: CASSPRGPSGPTDTQYF. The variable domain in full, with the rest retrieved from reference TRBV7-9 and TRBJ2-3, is DTGVSQNPRHKITKRGQNVTFRCDPISEHNRLYWYRQTLGQGPEFLTYFQNEAQLEKSRLLSDRFSAERPKGSFSTLEIQRTEQGDSAMYLCASSPRGPSGPTDTQYFGPGTRLTVL.

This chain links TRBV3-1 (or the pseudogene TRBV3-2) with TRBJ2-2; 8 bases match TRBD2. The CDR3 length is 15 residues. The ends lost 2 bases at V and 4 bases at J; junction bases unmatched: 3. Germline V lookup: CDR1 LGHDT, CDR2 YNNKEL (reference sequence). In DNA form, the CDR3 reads TGTGCCAGCAGCCAATGGAGCGGGGGCACCGGGGAGCTGTTTTTT. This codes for CASSQWSGGTGELFF.

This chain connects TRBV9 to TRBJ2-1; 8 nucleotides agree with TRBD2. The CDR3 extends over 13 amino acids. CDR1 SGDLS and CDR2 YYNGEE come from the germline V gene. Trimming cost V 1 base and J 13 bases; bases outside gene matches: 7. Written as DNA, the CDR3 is TGTGCCAGCAGCGTAAGTGGCGGGAGGCTACAGTTCTTC. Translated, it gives CASSVSGGRLQFF.

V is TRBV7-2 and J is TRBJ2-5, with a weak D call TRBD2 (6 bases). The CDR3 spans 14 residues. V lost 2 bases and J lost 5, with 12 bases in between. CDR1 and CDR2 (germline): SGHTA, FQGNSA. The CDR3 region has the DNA TGTGCCAGCAGCTTAATGGGACTCTCCGAGACCCAGTACTTC. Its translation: CASSLMGLSETQYF.

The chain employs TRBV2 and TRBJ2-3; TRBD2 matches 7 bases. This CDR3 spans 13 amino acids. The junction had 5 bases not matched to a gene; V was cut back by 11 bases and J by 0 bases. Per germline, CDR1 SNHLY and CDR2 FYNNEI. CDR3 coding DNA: TGTGCCGGGAGCGGGGTTAGCACAGATACGCAGTATTTT. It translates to CAGSGVSTDTQYF.

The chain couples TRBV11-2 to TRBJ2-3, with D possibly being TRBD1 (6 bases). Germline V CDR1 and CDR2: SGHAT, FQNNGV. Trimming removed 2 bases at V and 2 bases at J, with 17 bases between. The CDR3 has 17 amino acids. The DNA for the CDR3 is TGTGCCAGCAGCTTAAAGGGGCATGGGGACACCACAGATACGCAGTATTTT. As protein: CASSLKGHGDTTDTQYF. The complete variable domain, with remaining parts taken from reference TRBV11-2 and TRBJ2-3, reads EAGVAQSPRYKIIEKRQSVAFWCNPISGHATLYWYQQILGQGPKLLIQFQNNGVVDDSQLPKDRFSAERLKGVDSTLKIQPAKLEDSAVYLCASSLKGHGDTTDTQYFGPGTRLTVL.

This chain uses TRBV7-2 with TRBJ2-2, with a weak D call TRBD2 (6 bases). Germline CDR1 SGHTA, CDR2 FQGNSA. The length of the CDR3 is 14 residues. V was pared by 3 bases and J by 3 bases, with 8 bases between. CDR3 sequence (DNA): TGTGCCAGCAGCTTTAGCGGCTACACCGGGGAGCTGTTTTTT. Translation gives CASSFSGYTGELFF.

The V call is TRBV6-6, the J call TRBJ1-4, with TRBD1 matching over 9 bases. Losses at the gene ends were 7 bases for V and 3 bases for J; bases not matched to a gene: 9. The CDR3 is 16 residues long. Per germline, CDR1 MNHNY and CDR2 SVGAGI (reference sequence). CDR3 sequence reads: CASTPGQGWSNEKLFF. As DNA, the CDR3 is TGTGCCAGCACTCCCGGACAGGGGTGGTCTAATGAAAAACTGTTTTTT.

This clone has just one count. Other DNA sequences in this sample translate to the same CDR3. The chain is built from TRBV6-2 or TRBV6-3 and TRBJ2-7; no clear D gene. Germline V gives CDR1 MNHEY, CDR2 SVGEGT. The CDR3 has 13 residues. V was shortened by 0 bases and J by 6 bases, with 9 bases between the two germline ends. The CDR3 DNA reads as TGTGCCAGCAGTTACTCGCTAGTTCCCGAGCAGTACTTC. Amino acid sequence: CASSYSLVPEQYF.